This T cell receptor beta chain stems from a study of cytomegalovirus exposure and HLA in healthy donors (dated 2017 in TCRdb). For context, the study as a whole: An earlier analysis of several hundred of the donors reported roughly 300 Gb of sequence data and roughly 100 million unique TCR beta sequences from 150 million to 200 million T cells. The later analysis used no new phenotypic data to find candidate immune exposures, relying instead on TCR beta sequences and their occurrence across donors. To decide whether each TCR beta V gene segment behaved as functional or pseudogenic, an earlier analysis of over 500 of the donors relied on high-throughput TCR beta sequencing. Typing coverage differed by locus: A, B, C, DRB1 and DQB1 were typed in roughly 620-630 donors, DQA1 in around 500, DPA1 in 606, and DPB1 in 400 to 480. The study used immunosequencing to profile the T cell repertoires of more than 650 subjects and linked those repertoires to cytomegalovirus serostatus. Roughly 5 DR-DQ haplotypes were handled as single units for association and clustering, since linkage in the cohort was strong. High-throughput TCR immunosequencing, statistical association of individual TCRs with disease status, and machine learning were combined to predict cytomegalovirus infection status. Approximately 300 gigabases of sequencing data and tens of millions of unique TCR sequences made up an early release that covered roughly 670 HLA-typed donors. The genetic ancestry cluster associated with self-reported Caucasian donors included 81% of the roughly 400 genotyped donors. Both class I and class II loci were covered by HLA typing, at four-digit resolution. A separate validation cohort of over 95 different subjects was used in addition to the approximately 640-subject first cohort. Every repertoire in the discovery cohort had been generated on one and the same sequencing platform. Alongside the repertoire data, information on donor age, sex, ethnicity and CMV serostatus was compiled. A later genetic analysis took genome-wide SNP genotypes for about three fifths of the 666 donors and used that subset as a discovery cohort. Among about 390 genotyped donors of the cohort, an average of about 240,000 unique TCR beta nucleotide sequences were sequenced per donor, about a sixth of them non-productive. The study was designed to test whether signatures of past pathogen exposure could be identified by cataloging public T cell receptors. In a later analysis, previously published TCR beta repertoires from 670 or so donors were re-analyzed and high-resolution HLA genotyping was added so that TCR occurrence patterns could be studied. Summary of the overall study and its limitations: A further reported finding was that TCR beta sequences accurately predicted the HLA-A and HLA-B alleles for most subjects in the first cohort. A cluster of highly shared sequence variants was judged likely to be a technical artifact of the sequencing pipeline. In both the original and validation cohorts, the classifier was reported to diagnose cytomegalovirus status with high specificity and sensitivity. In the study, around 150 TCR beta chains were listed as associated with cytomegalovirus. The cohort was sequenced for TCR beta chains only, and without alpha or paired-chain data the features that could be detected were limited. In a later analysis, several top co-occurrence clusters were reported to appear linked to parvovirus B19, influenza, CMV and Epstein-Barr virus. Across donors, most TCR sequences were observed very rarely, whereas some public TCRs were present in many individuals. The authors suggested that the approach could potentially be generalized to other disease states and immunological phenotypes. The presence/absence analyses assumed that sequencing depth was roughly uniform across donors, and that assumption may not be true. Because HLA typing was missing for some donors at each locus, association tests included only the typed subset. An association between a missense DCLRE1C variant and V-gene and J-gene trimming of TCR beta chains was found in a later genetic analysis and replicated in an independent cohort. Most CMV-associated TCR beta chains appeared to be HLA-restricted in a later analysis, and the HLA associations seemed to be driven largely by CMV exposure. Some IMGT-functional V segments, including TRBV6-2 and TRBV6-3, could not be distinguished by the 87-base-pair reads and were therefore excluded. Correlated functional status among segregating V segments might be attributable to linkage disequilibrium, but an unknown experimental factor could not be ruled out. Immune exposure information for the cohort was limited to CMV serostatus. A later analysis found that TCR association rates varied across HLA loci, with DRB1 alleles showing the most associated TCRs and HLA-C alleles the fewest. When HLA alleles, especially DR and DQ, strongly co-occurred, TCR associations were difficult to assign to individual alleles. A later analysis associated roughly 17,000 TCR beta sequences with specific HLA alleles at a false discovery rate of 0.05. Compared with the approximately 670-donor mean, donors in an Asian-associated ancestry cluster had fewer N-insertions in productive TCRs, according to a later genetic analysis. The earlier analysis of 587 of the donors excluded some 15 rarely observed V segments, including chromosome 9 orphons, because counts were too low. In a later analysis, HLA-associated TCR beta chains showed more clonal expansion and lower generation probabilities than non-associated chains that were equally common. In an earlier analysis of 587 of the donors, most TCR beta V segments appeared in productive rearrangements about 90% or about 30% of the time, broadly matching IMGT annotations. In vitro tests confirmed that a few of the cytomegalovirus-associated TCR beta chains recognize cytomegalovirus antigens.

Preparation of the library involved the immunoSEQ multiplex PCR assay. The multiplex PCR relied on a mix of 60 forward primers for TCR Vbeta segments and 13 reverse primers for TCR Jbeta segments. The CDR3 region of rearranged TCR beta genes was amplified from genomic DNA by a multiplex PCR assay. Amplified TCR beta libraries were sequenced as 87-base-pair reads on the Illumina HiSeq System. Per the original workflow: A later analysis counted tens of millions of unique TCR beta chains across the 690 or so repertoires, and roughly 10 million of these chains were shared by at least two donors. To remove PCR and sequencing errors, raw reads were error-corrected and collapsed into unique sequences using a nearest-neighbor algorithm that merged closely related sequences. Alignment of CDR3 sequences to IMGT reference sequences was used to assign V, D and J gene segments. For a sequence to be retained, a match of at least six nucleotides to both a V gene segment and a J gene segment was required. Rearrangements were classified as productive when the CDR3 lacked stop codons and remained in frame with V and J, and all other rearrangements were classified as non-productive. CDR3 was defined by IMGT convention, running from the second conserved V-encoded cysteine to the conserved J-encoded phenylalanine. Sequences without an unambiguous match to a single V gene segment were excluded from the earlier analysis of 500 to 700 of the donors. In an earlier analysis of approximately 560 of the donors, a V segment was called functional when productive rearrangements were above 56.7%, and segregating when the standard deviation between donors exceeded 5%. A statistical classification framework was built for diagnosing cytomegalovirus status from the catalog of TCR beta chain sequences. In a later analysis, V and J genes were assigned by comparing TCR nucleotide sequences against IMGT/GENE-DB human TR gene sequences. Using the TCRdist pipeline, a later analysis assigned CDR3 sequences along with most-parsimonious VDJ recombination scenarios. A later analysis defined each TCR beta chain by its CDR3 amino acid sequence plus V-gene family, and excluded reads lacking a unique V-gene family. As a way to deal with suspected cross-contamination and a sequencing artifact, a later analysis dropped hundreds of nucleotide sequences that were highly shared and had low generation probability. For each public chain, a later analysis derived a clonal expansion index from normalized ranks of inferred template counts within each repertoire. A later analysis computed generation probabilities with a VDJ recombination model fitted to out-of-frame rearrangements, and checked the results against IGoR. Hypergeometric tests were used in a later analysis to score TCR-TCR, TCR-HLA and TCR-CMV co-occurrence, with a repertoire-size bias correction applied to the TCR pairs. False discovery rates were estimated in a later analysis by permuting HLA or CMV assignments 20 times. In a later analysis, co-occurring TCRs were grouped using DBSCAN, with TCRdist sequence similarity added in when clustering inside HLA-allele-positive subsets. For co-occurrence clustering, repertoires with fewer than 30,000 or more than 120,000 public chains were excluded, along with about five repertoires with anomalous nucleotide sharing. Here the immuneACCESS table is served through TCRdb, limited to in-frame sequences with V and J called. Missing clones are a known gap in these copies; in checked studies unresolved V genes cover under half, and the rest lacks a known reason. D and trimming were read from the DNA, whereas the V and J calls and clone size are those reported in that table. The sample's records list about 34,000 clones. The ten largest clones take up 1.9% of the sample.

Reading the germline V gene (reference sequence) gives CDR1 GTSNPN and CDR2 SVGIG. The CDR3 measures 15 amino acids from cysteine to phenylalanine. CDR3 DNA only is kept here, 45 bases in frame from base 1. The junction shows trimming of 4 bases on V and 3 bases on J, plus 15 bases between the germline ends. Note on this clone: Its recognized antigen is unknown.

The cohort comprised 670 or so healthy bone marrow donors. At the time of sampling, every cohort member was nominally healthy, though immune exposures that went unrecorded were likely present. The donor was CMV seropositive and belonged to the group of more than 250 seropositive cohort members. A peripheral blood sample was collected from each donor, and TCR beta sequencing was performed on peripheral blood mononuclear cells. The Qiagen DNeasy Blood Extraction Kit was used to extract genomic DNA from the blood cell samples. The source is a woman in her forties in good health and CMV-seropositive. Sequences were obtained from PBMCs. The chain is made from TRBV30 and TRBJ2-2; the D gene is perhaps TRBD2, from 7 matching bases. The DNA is TGTGCCTGGACCTCCTGGGGGGGCGACACCGGGGAGCTGTTTTTT. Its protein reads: CAWTSWGGDTGELFF.